Each of the 23 T cell receptor beta chains below was sequenced from the same sample in a study of shared clonotypes between healthy human individuals. Generated by immunoSEQ multiplex PCR, the TCRdb table keeps only in-frame clones and is missing some. The sample lists 2,500,000 or so clones, about 92% seen once, with over 0.12% in the top ten. Sequencing was performed on naive CD4+ T cells sorted from blood. Subset given: CD45RA+ positively selected. These receptor sequences come from a man in his late teens or twenties in good health.

About this clone: This CDR3 is also generated by other DNA sequences in the sample. The chain is built from TRBV18 and TRBJ2-4; perhaps TRBD1 as D (5 bases). V lost 0 bases, J lost 0 bases, and 6 bases lay in between. The germline gives CDR1 KGHSH, CDR2 LQKENI. This CDR3 spans 15 amino acids. The CDR3 region has the DNA TGTGCCAGCTCACCACCGCAGGGAGCCAAAAACATTCAGTACTTC. Residues: CASSPPQGAKNIQYF.

The chain has TRBV7-9 and TRBJ2-7; 7 bases align to TRBD2. Germline values: CDR1 SEHNR, CDR2 FQNEAQ (reference sequence). V dropped 5 bases and J dropped 0; count of bases not matched to a gene: 7. CDR3 size: 15 residues. CDR3 nucleotide sequence: TGTGCCAGCAGCCCCGGGGGGAAGAGCTCCTACGAGCAGTACTTC. It yields the protein CASSPGGKSSYEQYF.

The chain has TRBV11-2 and TRBJ2-6; D remains ambiguous. The CDR3 is 16 residues long. V dropped 0 bases and J dropped 2 bases, with 8 bases sitting between them. The V gene's germline CDR1 is SGHAT and CDR2 FQNNGV. The CDR3 DNA reads as TGTGCCAGCAGCTTAGACCGGGTTCCTGGGGCCAACGTCCTGACTTTC. Encoded protein: CASSLDRVPGANVLTF.

This clone occurred once. The chain recombines TRBV19 with TRBJ2-1, with D possibly matching TRBD1 (5 bases). V gave up 10 bases and J gave up 3 bases, with 16 bases separating them. CDR1 and CDR2 from the germline V gene are LNHDA and SQIVND (reference sequence). The CDR3 is 14 amino acids. CDR3 amino acids: CATKQGVGYNEQFF. As DNA, the CDR3 is TGTGCCACCAAGCAAGGGGTGGGCTACAATGAGCAGTTCTTC.

The chain joins TRBV23-1 to TRBJ2-7, with 8 bases aligning to TRBD2. TRBV23-1 is given ORF status, its function remaining uncertain. This CDR3 has 15 amino acids. V shed 2 bases, J shed 3 bases, and the junction held 6 bases outside the gene matches. CDR3 loop: CASSQRGGDRYEQYF. The CDR3 bases are TGCGCCAGCAGTCAACGGGGGGGCGATCGCTACGAGCAGTACTTC.

CDR3: CASSIKGLAGALNTGELFF. CDR3 sequence (DNA): TGTGCCAGTAGTATAAAGGGACTAGCGGGAGCCCTGAACACCGGGGAGCTGTTTTTT. V usage is TRBV19 and J usage is TRBJ2-2; TRBD2 aligns across 14 bases. The CDR3 covers 19 residues. V trimming: 2 bases; J trimming: 1 base; junction bases outside the gene matches: 6. Per germline, CDR1 LNHDA and CDR2 SQIVND (reference sequence). Complete variable domain (other parts from reference TRBV19 and TRBJ2-2): DGGITQSPKYLFRKEGQNVTLSCEQNLNHDAMYWYRQDPGQGLRLIYYSQIVNDFQKGDIAEGYSVSREKKESFPLTVTSAQKNPTAFYLCASSIKGLAGALNTGELFFGEGSRLTVL.

CDR3 sequence (DNA): TGCGCCAGCAGCCAAGCCCCGACAGGGCGAGGCTCCTACGAGCAGTACTTC. This codes for CASSQAPTGRGSYEQYF. The chain has TRBV4-1 and TRBJ2-7, with 7 bases that match TRBD1. The junction had 9 bases not matched to a gene; V was cut back by 1 base and J by 0 bases. CDR3 length equals 17 residues. Germline V gene data show CDR1 as MGHRA and CDR2 as YSYEKL.

This clone was seen more than once but under ten times. The chain links TRBV30 to TRBJ1-1; D is possibly TRBD1 (5 bases). Germline loops: CDR1 GTSNPN, CDR2 SVGIG (reference sequence). The V end was cut by 3 bases, the J end by 4 bases, with 12 bases between. The CDR3 spans 13 residues. This CDR3 is CAWSLQGVTEAFF. Here the CDR3 DNA reads TGTGCCTGGAGCCTCCAGGGAGTCACTGAAGCTTTCTTT.

The CDR3 spells CASSQTSNEQFF. The CDR3 nucleotides read TGTGCCAGCAGCCAGACTAGCAATGAGCAGTTCTTC. The V call is TRBV7-3, the J call TRBJ2-1; D is perhaps TRBD2 (6 bases). CDR3 length: 12 amino acids. V was trimmed by 5 bases and J by 6 bases, leaving 8 bases between them. CDR1 SGHTA and CDR2 FQGTGA come from the germline V gene.

This chain joins TRBV2 and TRBJ1-1, with 7 positions matching TRBD1. Germline V gene data show CDR1 as SNHLY and CDR2 as FYNNEI. V shed 7 bases, J shed 7 bases, and the junction held 12 bases outside the gene matches. The CDR3 runs 14 residues. The CDR3 sequence is CASNTLDRVGEAFF. CDR3 DNA sequence: TGTGCCAGCAACACGCTCGACAGGGTAGGTGAAGCTTTCTTT.

The chain is built from TRBV29-1 and TRBJ2-2; no clear D. In germline, CDR1 is SQVTM, CDR2 ANQGSEA. V was clipped by 4 bases and J by 1 base, with 7 bases between them. This CDR3 is built from 13 residues. The CDR3 bases are TGCAGCGTTGGACGGATGAACACCGGGGAGCTGTTTTTT. It yields the protein CSVGRMNTGELFF.

This chain joins TRBV5-1 and TRBJ1-1; D not resolved. The germline V and J ends were trimmed by 0 bases and 1 base, with 10 bases remaining between them. From germline, CDR1 is SGHRS and CDR2 YFSETQ. This CDR3 spans 15 amino acids. CDR3 in amino acids: CASSLGGNPNTEAFF. DNA of the CDR3: TGCGCCAGCAGCTTGGGCGGCAACCCGAACACTGAAGCTTTCTTT.

The chain uses TRBV19 and TRBJ2-1; TRBD2 might be the D (6 bases). There are 17 residues in the CDR3. CDR1 and CDR2 from the germline V gene are LNHDA and SQIVND (reference sequence). The V and J ends lost 3 bases and 15 bases respectively, with 30 bases between them. The CDR3 reads CASSIRRAGTRLGIPFF. CDR3 in DNA: TGTGCCAGTAGTATTAGGCGGGCAGGGACGCGACTAGGAATTCCGTTCTTC.

The table lists this clone with a few counts. CDR3 loop: CAIGTGLSNQPQHF. In DNA form, the CDR3 reads TGTGCCATCGGGACAGGGCTAAGCAATCAGCCCCAGCATTTT. The chain links TRBV10-3 to TRBJ1-5; 9 bases match TRBD1. With V trimmed by 8 bases and J by 1 base, 3 bases remained unmatched. The germline gives CDR1 ENHRY, CDR2 SYGVKD. This CDR3 spans 14 amino acids.

This chain uses TRBV7-3 with TRBJ2-3; D assignment may be TRBD1 or TRBD2 (6 bases each). Germline V gives CDR1 SGHTA, CDR2 FQGTGA. The CDR3 is 18 amino acids. V lost 2 bases and J lost 6, with 24 bases in between. The DNA of the CDR3 is TGTGCCAGCAGCTTAGATGCGGGGCAGGGGCGGCTGCGGGATACGCAGTATTTT. Protein: CASSLDAGQGRLRDTQYF.

Note on this clone: Other DNA sequences of this sample code for an identical CDR3. The chain carries TRBV11-3 and TRBJ2-5; D gene uncertain. The germline V gene encodes CDR1 SGHNT and CDR2 YENEEA. This CDR3 is 13 amino acids long. Between the trimmed V and J ends, which lost 2 bases and 1 base, there was a span of 5 bases. In DNA form, the CDR3 reads TGTGCCAGCAGCTTAAGCAGCCAAGAGACCCAGTACTTC. Translating it yields CASSLSSQETQYF.

The chain is built from TRBV7-2 and TRBJ2-5; 14 bases map to TRBD2. Germline V gene sequence: CDR1 SGHTA, CDR2 FQGNSA. J lost 5 bases, V lost 4 bases, and 12 bases had no gene match. The CDR3 covers 18 residues. The CDR3 spells CASSYRLAGGPIGETQYF. CDR3 nucleotide sequence: TGTGCCAGCAGCTACCGACTAGCGGGGGGGCCCATCGGGGAGACCCAGTACTTC.

This chain connects TRBV20-1 to TRBJ1-2, with a tentative D call TRBD1 (6 bases). V lost 8 bases and J lost 3, with 10 bases in between. CDR3 length: 11 residues. Germline lookup yields CDR1 DFQATT and CDR2 SNEGSKA (reference sequence). This CDR3 reads CSPRGDYGYTF. CDR3 bases: TGCAGTCCCAGGGGTGACTATGGCTACACCTTC.

The chain recombines TRBV5-1 with TRBJ2-6, with D possibly being TRBD1 or TRBD2 (6 bases each). Trimming left V 1 base short and J 0 bases short, with 14 bases between. The CDR3 loop spans 18 amino acids. The V gene's germline CDR1 is SGHRS and CDR2 YFSETQ. The CDR3 spells CASSLRGDTGSGANVLTF. In DNA form, the CDR3 reads TGCGCCAGCAGCTTGCGCGGGGACACCGGCTCTGGGGCCAACGTCCTGACTTTC.

The chain combines TRBV6-5 with TRBJ2-7; 8 nucleotides align to TRBD1. The J segment lost 3 bases and the V segment lost 4 bases, leaving 5 bases of the junction unmatched. The CDR3 sequence is 14 residues long. The germline V gene encodes CDR1 MNHEY and CDR2 SVGAGI. CDR3: CASSSGDRNYEQYF. As DNA, the CDR3 is TGTGCCAGCAGTTCGGGGGACAGGAACTACGAGCAGTACTTC.

The J gene is TRBJ2-2, the V gene TRBV6-5; TRBD2 matches 12 bases. Germline trimming cut 6 bases from V and 7 bases from J; bases unmatched to any gene: 6. Per the germline V gene, CDR1 is MNHEY and CDR2 is SVGAGI. The CDR3 totals 15 residues. The CDR3 reads CASSSTSGGFGELFF. For the CDR3, the DNA is TGTGCCAGCAGCTCTACTAGCGGGGGGTTCGGGGAGCTGTTTTTT.

The genes are TRBV11-3 and TRBJ2-4; no definite D call. Germline values: CDR1 SGHNT, CDR2 YENEEA. The CDR3 is 14 amino acids. The V end was cut by 0 bases, the J end by 4 bases, with 7 bases between. Written as DNA, the CDR3 is TGTGCCAGCAGCTTAGATGAGCTGAAAAACATTCAGTACTTC. As protein: CASSLDELKNIQYF.

A note on this clone: The same CDR3 arises from other DNA sequences in this sample as well. This chain links TRBV18 with TRBJ2-5; D might be TRBD1 (5 bases). The CDR3 totals 13 residues. V was pared by 3 bases and J by 3 bases, with 8 bases between. Germline-derived CDR1 and CDR2 are KGHSH and LQKENI. The CDR3 DNA follows: TGTGCCAGCTCACCCCAGGGAAAAGAGACCCAGTACTTC. Protein: CASSPQGKETQYF.